This T cell receptor (beta chain) was documented in a study of cytomegalovirus exposure and HLA in healthy donors. Study-level findings and limits: Apparent HLA restriction characterized most CMV-associated TCR beta chains in a later analysis. Several of the most significant clusters appeared linked to common viral pathogens, based on a later analysis. The sole available immune exposure information was CMV serostatus.

Turning to this clone: Its antigen is not known.

V was clipped by 5 bases and J by 3 bases; unmatched bases: 8. The CDR3 totals 15 residues. Per germline, CDR1 SGHTA and CDR2 FQGTGA. PCR primers comprised 60 Vbeta and 13 Jbeta primers. Data came from immunoSEQ multiplex PCR; TCRdb stores just in-frame clones and leaves some out. The sample gives about 180,000 clones, 77% of which show up once; less than 4.5% is in the top ten. This sequence originates from an older woman in good health and CMV-seropositive. The J gene is TRBJ2-7, the V gene TRBV7-3, with 9 bases matching TRBD2. Sample: PBMCs. CDR3 amino acids: CASSAGAGGRYEQYF. In nucleotides, the CDR3 is TGTGCCAGCAGCGCCGGAGCGGGAGGTCGCTACGAGCAGTACTTC.